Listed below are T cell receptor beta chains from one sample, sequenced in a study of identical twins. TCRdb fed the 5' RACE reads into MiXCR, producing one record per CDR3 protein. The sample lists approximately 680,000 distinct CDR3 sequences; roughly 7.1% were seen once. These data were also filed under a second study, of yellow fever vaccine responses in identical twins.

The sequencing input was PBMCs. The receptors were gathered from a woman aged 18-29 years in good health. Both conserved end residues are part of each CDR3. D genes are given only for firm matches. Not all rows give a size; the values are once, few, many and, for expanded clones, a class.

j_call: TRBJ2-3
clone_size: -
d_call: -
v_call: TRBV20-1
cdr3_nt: TGCAGTGCTAGAAAGGCTAGCGAGGTCGCAGATACGCAGTATTTT
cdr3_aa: CSARKASEVADTQYF

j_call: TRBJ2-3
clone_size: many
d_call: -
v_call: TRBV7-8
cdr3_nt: TGTGCCAGCAGGAAACACAGGGCCGGGGATACGCAGTATTTT
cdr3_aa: CASRKHRAGDTQYF

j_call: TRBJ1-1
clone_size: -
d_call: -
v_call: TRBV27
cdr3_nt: TGTGCCAGCAGTTTCCACTCCGGGACCCCTGAAGCTTTCTTT
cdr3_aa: CASSFHSGTPEAFF

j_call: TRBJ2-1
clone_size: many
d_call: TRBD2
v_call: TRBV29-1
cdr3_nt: TGCAGCGTTGAGGGACTAGCGGGAGCATTAAGCTCCTACAATGAGCAGTTCTTC
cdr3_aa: CSVEGLAGALSSYNEQFF

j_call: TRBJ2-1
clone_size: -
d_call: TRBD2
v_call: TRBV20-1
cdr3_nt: TGCAGTGCTAGGGGGGCGAGGACTAGCGGGAGTATTGAGCAGTTCTTC
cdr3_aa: CSARGARTSGSIEQFF

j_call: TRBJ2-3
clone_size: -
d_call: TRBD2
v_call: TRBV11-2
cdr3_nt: TGTGCCAGCAGCTTAGATTTGACTAGCGGGGGGGCCCTCGATCTCGTGCAGTATTTT
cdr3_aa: CASSLDLTSGGALDLVQYF

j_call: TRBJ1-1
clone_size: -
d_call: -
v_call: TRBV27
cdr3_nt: TGTGCCAGCAGTCCGAGACAGTTCATGAACACTGAAGCTTTCTTT
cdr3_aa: CASSPRQFMNTEAFF

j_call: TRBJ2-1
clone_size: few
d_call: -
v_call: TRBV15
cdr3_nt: TGTGCCACCAGCAGGGTGGGTAGTTTTTTGGGTGGCAATGAGCAGTTCTTC
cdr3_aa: CATSRVGSFLGGNEQFF

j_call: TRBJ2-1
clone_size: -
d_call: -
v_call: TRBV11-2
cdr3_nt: TGTGCCAGCAGCTTAGAATTAGGGGGGCCCTACAATGAGCAGTTCTTC
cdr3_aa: CASSLELGGPYNEQFF

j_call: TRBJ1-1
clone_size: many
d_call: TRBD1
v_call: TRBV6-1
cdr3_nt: TGTGCCAGCAGCGGGACAGGGGGCTACACTGAAGCTTTCTTT
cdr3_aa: CASSGTGGYTEAFF